These 28 T cell receptor beta chains were all obtained from the same sample, sequenced in a study of T cells after yellow fever vaccination. One entry per CDR3 protein, called by TCRdb with MiXCR from the 5' RACE reads. The table shows a few hundred thousand distinct CDR3 sequences, with roughly 17% occurring only once. The material sequenced was PBMCs, taken more than 4 days after the first yellow fever vaccination. The receptors derive from a man aged 18 to 35 who received the YFV17D yellow fever vaccine.

This clonotype was picked up a small number of times. The V call is TRBV25-1, the J call TRBJ1-2; D is perhaps TRBD1 (6 bases). V dropped 3 bases and J dropped 7 bases, with 15 bases sitting between them. The CDR3 runs 14 residues. In germline, CDR1 is MGHDK, CDR2 SYGVNS. CDR3 in DNA: TGTGCCAGCAGTGATCACGAGAGGGGGTCTGGCTACACCTTC. Translation: CASSDHERGSGYTF.

The V gene is TRBV2, the J gene TRBJ2-2; D is unresolved. The CDR3 runs to 13 residues. The germline V and J ends were trimmed by 6 bases and 5 bases, with 10 bases remaining between them. Germline CDR1 is SNHLY and CDR2 is FYNNEI. DNA of the CDR3: TGTGCCAGCAGCGGCAGTCAAACCGGGGAGCTGTTTTTT. Its translation is CASSGSQTGELFF.

The sample holds a few counts of this clonotype. V usage is TRBV7-6 and J usage is TRBJ1-4, with 9 bases matching TRBD1. V dropped 5 bases and J dropped 0; count of bases not matched to a gene: 7. The germline CDR1 and CDR2 sequences are SGHVS and FNYEAQ. This CDR3 spans 17 amino acids. This CDR3 is CASSEQGAWTTNEKLFF. The CDR3 DNA reads as TGTGCCAGCAGCGAACAGGGGGCGTGGACAACTAATGAAAAACTGTTTTTT.

In its sample, this clonotype was seen a few times. The V and J genes are TRBV11-2 and TRBJ2-7; TRBD1 might be the D (5 bases). V dropped 2 bases and J dropped 6 bases, with 14 bases sitting between them. Germline V gives CDR1 SGHAT, CDR2 FQNNGV. The CDR3 length is 14 residues. CDR3 coding DNA: TGTGCCAGCAGCTTAATGCAGGGTCTATCCGAGCAGTACGTC. Translation gives CASSLMQGLSEQYV.

V usage is TRBV5-1 and J usage is TRBJ1-6; the D is unclear. Germline assignment: CDR1 SGHRS and CDR2 YFSETQ. V was pared by 1 base and J by 7 bases, with 12 bases between. This CDR3 is 15 amino acids long. Written as DNA, the CDR3 is TGCGCCAGCAGCTTGACCCCCAACACGAATTCACCCCTCCACTTT. This translates into CASSLTPNTNSPLHF.

V is TRBV5-1 and J is TRBJ1-1; unclear D gene. CDR1 and CDR2 (germline): SGHRS, YFSETQ. The V end lost 5 bases, the J end lost 1 base, and 9 bases lay between the germline ends. This CDR3 spans 13 amino acids. In DNA form, the CDR3 reads TGCGCCAGCAGAAGCGAACCGAACACTGAAGCTTTCTTT. This encodes CASRSEPNTEAFF.

In this sample, this clonotype turned up a few times. The DNA of the CDR3 is TGCGCCAGCAGCCAAGTCCTCCGCGGGGGGGTCGACGAGCAGTACTTC. This sequence encodes CASSQVLRGGVDEQYF. The chain couples TRBV4-3 to TRBJ2-7; 9 bases are a match to TRBD2. Trimming took 1 base from V and 5 from J; bases not matched to a gene: 9. The V gene's germline CDR1 is LGHNA and CDR2 YSLEER. CDR3 length: 16 residues.

This clonotype has more than one count but fewer than ten. The chain's CDR3 is CSARGGTNYGYTF. CDR3 in DNA: TGCAGTGCTAGGGGCGGCACTAACTATGGCTACACCTTC. This chain links TRBV20-1 with TRBJ1-2; D is unclear. From germline, CDR1 is DFQATT and CDR2 SNEGSKA (reference sequence). CDR3 length: 13 residues. V was cut by 3 bases and J by 0 bases, with 8 bases left in between.

The CDR3 coding sequence is TGTGCCAGCAGTGCCCGGGACTTGCAAGAGACCCAGTACTTC. Amino acids: CASSARDLQETQYF. The V gene is TRBV6-1, the J gene TRBJ2-5; the D gene is possibly TRBD2 (6 bases). The CDR3 runs 14 residues. Germline V gene sequence: CDR1 MNHNS, CDR2 SASEGT. V lost 4 bases and J lost 2, with 11 bases in between.

The chain links TRBV20-1 to TRBJ1-5; D is ambiguous. V was shortened by 1 base and J by 7 bases, with 11 bases between the two germline ends. Germline CDR1 DFQATT, CDR2 SNEGSKA (reference sequence). CDR3 length: 13 residues. CDR3 in amino acids: CSARASGDQPQHF. The DNA of the CDR3 is TGCAGTGCTAGAGCATCGGGAGACCAGCCCCAGCATTTT.

The chain is built from TRBV10-2 and TRBJ1-5; D is perhaps TRBD1 (6 bases). Germline V gene data show CDR1 as WSHSY and CDR2 as SAAADI. V was pared by 3 bases and J by 7 bases, with 7 bases between. The CDR3 has 12 residues. The CDR3 reads CASSDQGQPQHF. The CDR3 region has the DNA TGCGCCAGCAGTGATCAGGGGCAGCCCCAGCATTTT.

As DNA, the CDR3 is TGCGCCAGCAGCCCCGGGGGAGGGGCGAGTGAGCAGTACTTC. Translated, it gives CASSPGGGASEQYF. This rearrangement joins TRBV5-1 to TRBJ2-7; 7 positions match TRBD2. Germline CDR1 is SGHRS and CDR2 is YFSETQ. V trimming: 4 bases; J trimming: 7 bases; junction bases outside the gene matches: 11. The CDR3 extends over 14 amino acids.

The genes are TRBV12-3 or TRBV12-4 and TRBJ1-1; no reliable D call. The ends were cut back, 4 bases at V and 0 bases at J, with 9 bases in the middle. CDR3 size: 14 residues. CDR3 amino acids: CASSSEIMNTEAFF. CDR3 DNA: TGTGCCAGCAGTTCTGAGATCATGAACACTGAAGCTTTCTTT.

This chain connects TRBV6-2 or TRBV6-3 to TRBJ2-1; the D gene could be TRBD1 or TRBD2 (9 bases each). CDR3 length: 20 amino acids. Germline V gives CDR1 MNHEY, CDR2 SVGEGT. The V gene lost 7 bases and the J gene lost 2 bases, with 30 bases spanning the gap. CDR3 residues: CASTRSQGALGGGAYNEQFF. The CDR3, as DNA: TGTGCCAGCACTCGATCACAGGGGGCGCTCGGCGGGGGGGCCTACAATGAGCAGTTCTTC.

The rearrangement joins TRBV6-5 to TRBJ1-5; unclear D gene. The V end lost 0 bases, the J end lost 0 bases, and 15 bases lay between the germline ends. The CDR3 sequence is 18 residues long. Germline values: CDR1 MNHEY, CDR2 SVGAGI. The CDR3 bases are TGTGCCAGCAGTTACTCGAGGCCTGTGGGTCTTAGCAATCAGCCCCAGCATTTT. Translation: CASSYSRPVGLSNQPQHF.

This chain connects TRBV6-1 to TRBJ1-4; maybe TRBD1 (6 bases). V lost 6 bases and J lost 7, with 18 bases in between. This CDR3 is built from 15 residues. CDR1 and CDR2 from the germline V gene are MNHNS and SASEGT. The CDR3 spells CASRGNVEGGEKLFF. The CDR3, as DNA: TGTGCCAGCAGGGGGAACGTCGAAGGGGGTGAAAAACTGTTTTTT.

This clonotype was seen a handful of times. V gene TRBV4-1 combines with J gene TRBJ1-1; D gene ambiguous. The CDR3 runs to 15 residues. V was trimmed by 2 bases and J by 5 bases, leaving 15 bases between them. Per germline, CDR1 MGHRA and CDR2 YSYEKL. The CDR3 sequence is CASSQPAAEYTEAFF. Written as DNA, the CDR3 is TGCGCCAGCAGCCAACCGGCAGCAGAATATACTGAAGCTTTCTTT.

This chain connects TRBV7-9 to TRBJ2-3; TRBD2 aligns across 8 bases. J was trimmed by 4 bases and V by 2 bases; bases with no gene match: 5. This CDR3 comprises 15 residues. Germline CDR1 and CDR2: SEHNR and FQNEAQ (reference sequence). The CDR3 region is CASSLLAGLSDTQYF. The CDR3 nucleotides read TGTGCCAGCAGCTTATTAGCGGGGCTTTCAGATACGCAGTATTTT.

The chain couples TRBV3-1 to TRBJ1-1; no clear D gene. The length of the CDR3 is 14 residues. Trimming removed 4 bases from V and 3 bases from J, with 12 bases in between. CDR1 LGHDT and CDR2 YNNKEL come from the germline V gene (reference sequence). CDR3 nucleotides: TGTGCCAGCAGCCGGGCTAATAGGGACACTGAAGCTTTCTTT. Translated, it gives CASSRANRDTEAFF.

The chain joins TRBV7-2 to TRBJ2-5, with 10 positions matching TRBD2. V lost 5 bases to trimming and J lost 5 bases; unmatched junction nucleotides: 11. This CDR3 region has 16 residues. The germline CDR1 and CDR2 sequences are SGHTA and FQGNSA. DNA for the CDR3: TGTGCCAGCAGCCTGGCGGCTAGCGGGGGAATGGAGACCCAGTACTTC. Its protein product is CASSLAASGGMETQYF. Full variable domain (rest looked up from reference TRBV7-2 and TRBJ2-5): GAGVSQSPSNKVTEKGKDVELRCDPISGHTALYWYRQSLGQGLEFLIYFQGNSAPDKSGLPSDRFSAERTGGSVSTLTIQRTQQEDSAVYLCASSLAASGGMETQYFGPGTRLLVL.

In its sample, this clonotype was seen a few times. The V and J genes are TRBV5-6 and TRBJ1-5, with 7 bases that match TRBD1. Germline CDR1 and CDR2: SGHDT and YYEEEE. CDR3 length equals 14 residues. J gave up 5 bases and V 4 bases, and 6 bases lay outside the gene matches. Here the CDR3 reads CASSQRDRYQPQHF. In nucleotides, the CDR3 is TGTGCCAGCAGCCAGAGGGACAGATATCAGCCCCAGCATTTT.

This clonotype came up a few times. The CDR3 coding sequence is TGTGCCAGCAGCCAAAACCAACAGGGGAAAGCTTTCTTT. This sequence encodes CASSQNQQGKAFF. The rearrangement uses TRBV28 and TRBJ1-1, with 7 positions matching TRBD1. Trimming removed 6 bases from V and 9 bases from J; junction bases left unmatched: 10. The germline gives CDR1 MDHEN, CDR2 SYDVKM. The CDR3 loop spans 13 amino acids.

The sample holds many counts of this clonotype. V gene TRBV7-2 combines with J gene TRBJ1-5, with unresolved D. This CDR3 has 17 amino acids. CDR1 is SGHTA, CDR2 FQGNSA, per germline. Deletions cut 1 base from V and 6 bases from J, with 19 bases between. CDR3 coding DNA: TGTGCCAGCAGCTTAGGGGTGGGTCCCTGGTCAGGTCAGCCCCAGCATTTT. Translating gives CASSLGVGPWSGQPQHF.

This clonotype showed up just a few times. The V gene is TRBV27, the J gene TRBJ2-1; 11 positions agree with TRBD2. The CDR3 contains 16 residues. The germline gives CDR1 MNHEY, CDR2 SMNVEV (reference sequence). V lost 4 bases and J lost 7; bases outside the gene matches: 9. This CDR3 is CASSYGNSGGENEQFF. The DNA for the CDR3 is TGTGCCAGCAGTTATGGAAATAGCGGGGGGGAAAATGAGCAGTTCTTC.

This chain links TRBV12-3 or TRBV12-4 with TRBJ2-7; unclear D gene. The length of the CDR3 is 14 residues. Trimming shortened V by 6 bases and J by 3 bases, and 15 bases separated the two germline ends. The CDR3 spells CASSLATVNYEQYF. The CDR3 nucleotides read TGTGCCAGCAGCCTCGCTACGGTTAACTACGAGCAGTACTTC.

This chain links TRBV7-9 with TRBJ1-3; D is perhaps TRBD1 (6 bases). The germline V gene encodes CDR1 SEHNR and CDR2 FQNEAQ (reference sequence). Trimming took 5 bases from V and 3 from J, leaving 14 bases between them. This CDR3 spans 15 amino acids. This chain's CDR3 is CASSPRGGFGNTIYF. The DNA for the CDR3 is TGTGCCAGCAGCCCGCGGGGGGGCTTTGGAAACACCATATATTTT.

This clonotype was seen a few times. The rearrangement links TRBV6-5 to TRBJ2-2; TRBD2 is a possible D gene (5 bases). Germline loops: CDR1 MNHEY, CDR2 SVGAGI. The V and J ends lost 2 bases and 4 bases respectively, with 8 bases between them. There are 14 residues in the CDR3. CDR3 in amino acids: CASSYAGLTGELFF. The CDR3 DNA reads as TGTGCCAGCAGTTACGCCGGACTCACCGGGGAGCTGTTTTTT.

CDR3 nucleotide sequence: TGTGCCAGCAGCTTAATCCTGGGAGAATACTACAATGAGCAGTTCTTC. It is translated as CASSLILGEYYNEQFF. V usage is TRBV11-2 and J usage is TRBJ2-1, with D perhaps matching TRBD2 (5 bases). Trimming pared 2 bases from V and 3 bases from J, leaving 14 bases between. The CDR3 is 16 amino acids. Germline loops: CDR1 SGHAT, CDR2 FQNNGV.